Listed here are 5 T cell receptor beta chains from one sample, sequenced in a study of CD8+CD57+ T cells in acquired aplastic anemia. TCR beta VDJ and CDR3 profiles were obtained from a genomic DNA template. TCRdb reprocessed the reads via MiXCR and lists one record per CDR3 protein. This sample has around 130,000 distinct CDR3 sequences; 45% to 60% occur once, and the top ten carry 29%. Patients chosen for sequencing had CD8+CD57+ cells that had expanded, as shown by flow cytometry. Sequences were obtained from sorted CD4+, CD8+, or CD8+CD57+ T cells (not recorded which) from PBMCs. Receptor source: a human donor with aplastic anemia.

This clonotype is medium-sized. The V call is TRBV7-7, the J call TRBJ1-6; D is undetermined. V gave up 1 base and J gave up 7 bases, with 5 bases separating them. The CDR3 is 13 residues long. Germline loops: CDR1 SSHAT, CDR2 FNYEAQ (reference sequence). Here the CDR3 reads CASSLGGNSPLHF. In nucleotides, the CDR3 is TGTGCCAGCAGCTTAGGCGGGAATTCACCCCTCCACTTT.

This clonotype was counted a single time. The J gene is TRBJ2-1, the V gene TRBV29-1; D gene uncertain. CDR1 SQVTM and CDR2 ANQGSEA come from the germline V gene. CDR3 size: 9 residues. V dropped 3 bases and J dropped 6 bases, with 0 bases sitting between them. DNA of the CDR3: TGCAGCGTTGACAATGAGCAGTTCTTC. It codes for CSVDNEQFF.

The V call is TRBV7-2, the J call TRBJ1-1, with D hard to call. V dropped 10 bases and J dropped 2 bases, with 14 bases sitting between them. Germline lookup yields CDR1 SGHTA and CDR2 FQGNSA. This CDR3 contains 13 residues. The CDR3 coding sequence is TGTGCCACTCACCGGACGCGTAACACTGAAGCTTTCTTT. Amino acid sequence: CATHRTRNTEAFF. The full variable domain, with the rest looked up from reference TRBV7-2 and TRBJ1-1, is GAGVSQSPSNKVTEKGKDVELRCDPISGHTALYWYRQSLGQGLEFLIYFQGNSAPDKSGLPSDRFSAERTGGSVSTLTIQRTQQEDSAVYLCATHRTRNTEAFFGQGTRLTVV.

The chain recombines TRBV20-1 with TRBJ2-7, with D uncertain. CDR1 is DFQATT, CDR2 SNEGSKA, per germline (reference sequence). The ends were cut back, 0 bases at V and 2 bases at J, with 14 bases in the middle. The CDR3 is made up of 15 amino acids. CDR3 DNA: TGCAGTGCTAGAGATCCAGCAACCAGGCCCTACGAGCAGTACTTC. This gives the protein CSARDPATRPYEQYF.

This clonotype was seen many times. CDR3 DNA: TGTGCCAGCAGCTACGGACACGGGCAGGACTATGGCTACACCTTC. Amino acids: CASSYGHGQDYGYTF. The rearrangement uses TRBV7-8 and TRBJ1-2; maybe TRBD1 (5 bases). There are 15 residues in the CDR3. Trimming removed 4 bases from V and 3 bases from J, with 15 bases in between. Per germline, CDR1 SGHVS and CDR2 FQNEAQ.